This T cell receptor beta chain appears in the sequencing data of a study of cytomegalovirus exposure and HLA in healthy donors (dated by TCRdb to 2017 to 2019). Turning to the overall study: In an earlier analysis of approximately 640 of the donors, approximately 300 Gb of sequence data and some 120 million unique TCR beta sequences from roughly 180 million T cells were reported. In a later analysis, previously published TCR beta repertoires from 550 to 750 donors were re-analyzed and high-resolution HLA genotyping was added so that TCR occurrence patterns could be studied. The study profiled the T cell repertoires of 500 to 800 subjects by immunosequencing and related them to cytomegalovirus serostatus. Along with the roughly 610-subject first cohort, a separate validation cohort of over a hundred different subjects was used. About 330 gigabases of sequencing data and roughly 81 million unique TCR sequences made up an early release that covered about 640 HLA-typed donors. The number of typed donors differed by locus: roughly 629-640 for A, B, C, DRB1 and DQB1; about 520 for DQA1; roughly 600 for DPA1; and some 430 for DPB1. The study aimed to test whether signatures of past pathogen exposure could be identified by cataloging public T cell receptors. On average, roughly 240,000 unique TCR beta nucleotide sequences were sequenced per donor among some 430 genotyped donors of the cohort, with roughly 18% of those sequences being non-productive. All discovery cohort repertoires had been generated using a single sequencing platform. In an earlier analysis of 550 to 700 of the donors, high-throughput TCR beta sequencing was used to judge whether each TCR beta V gene segment behaved as functional or pseudogenic. Donor age, sex, ethnicity and CMV serostatus were collected together with the repertoire data. To predict cytomegalovirus infection status, the study combined high-throughput TCR immunosequencing, statistical association of individual TCRs with disease status, and machine learning. HLA typing covered class I and class II loci at four-digit resolution. A later genetic analysis took genome-wide SNP genotypes for about three fifths of the 666 donors and used that subset as a discovery cohort. Roughly five DR-DQ haplotypes were handled as single units for association and clustering because linkage in the cohort was strong. Of the approximately 400 genotyped donors, approximately 80% fell in the genetic ancestry cluster associated with self-reported Caucasian donors. In the later analysis, no new phenotypic data were used to find candidate immune exposures; instead, reliance was placed on TCR beta sequences and their occurrence across donors. Paper-wide results and their limitations: In a later genetic analysis, fewer N-insertions in productive TCRs were reported among donors in an Asian-associated ancestry cluster than the approximately 710-donor mean. In vitro tests confirmed that a few of the cytomegalovirus-associated TCR beta chains recognize cytomegalovirus antigens. Strong co-occurrence of HLA alleles, especially DR and DQ, made assigning TCR associations to individual alleles difficult. The only immune exposure information available for the cohort was CMV serostatus. According to a later analysis, most CMV-associated TCR beta chains appeared to be HLA-restricted, and the HLA associations seemed to be driven largely by CMV exposure. At a false discovery rate of 0.05, a later analysis linked some 17,000 TCR beta sequences to specific HLA alleles. The authors suggested that the approach could potentially be extended to other disease states and immunological phenotypes. Compared with equally common non-associated chains, HLA-associated TCR beta chains in a later analysis were more clonally expanded and had lower generation probabilities. According to a later analysis, TCR association rates differed among HLA loci, with DRB1 alleles showing the most associated TCRs and HLA-C alleles showing the fewest. A further reported finding was that TCR beta sequences accurately predicted the HLA-A and HLA-B alleles for most subjects in the first cohort. Correlated functional status among segregating V segments might be attributable to linkage disequilibrium, but an unknown experimental factor could not be ruled out. Roughly uniform sequencing depth across donors was assumed in presence/absence analyses, although this assumption may not hold. In both the original and validation cohorts, the classifier was reported to diagnose cytomegalovirus status with high specificity and sensitivity. Because counts were too low, about 17 rarely observed V segments, including chromosome 9 orphons, were excluded from the earlier analysis of 587 of the donors. Across donors, most TCR sequences were observed very rarely, whereas some public TCRs were present in many individuals. Some IMGT-functional V segments, including TRBV6-2 and TRBV6-3, could not be told apart with the 87-base-pair reads, so those segments were excluded. Only TCR beta chains were sequenced in this cohort, and the absence of alpha or paired-chain data limited detectable features. The sequencing pipeline was judged likely to have produced a cluster of highly shared sequence variants as a technical artifact. In the study, some 180 TCR beta chains were listed as associated with cytomegalovirus. Because HLA typing was missing for some donors at each locus, association tests included only the typed subset. A later genetic analysis associated a missense DCLRE1C variant with V-gene and J-gene trimming of TCR beta chains, and an independent cohort replicated the association. A later analysis reported that several top co-occurrence clusters appeared linked to parvovirus B19, influenza, CMV and Epstein-Barr virus. In an earlier analysis of around 600 of the donors, most TCR beta V segments were observed in productive rearrangements about 90% or about 30% of the time, broadly matching IMGT annotations.

Library preparation employed the immunoSEQ multiplex PCR assay. For the multiplex PCR, a mixture combining 60 forward primers for TCR Vbeta segments and 13 reverse primers for TCR Jbeta segments was used. Amplification of the CDR3 region of rearranged TCR beta genes was performed with a multiplex PCR assay on genomic DNA. On the Illumina HiSeq System, the amplified TCR beta libraries were sequenced as 87-base-pair reads. The original pipeline was this. A later analysis counted approximately 74 million unique TCR beta chains across the 690 or so repertoires, and about 10 million of these chains were shared by at least two donors. A nearest-neighbor algorithm error-corrected the raw reads and collapsed the reads into unique sequences, merging closely related sequences to remove PCR and sequencing errors. CDR3 sequences were aligned to IMGT reference sequences to assign V, D and J gene segments. For a sequence to be retained, at least a six-nucleotide match to both a V gene segment and a J gene segment was required. Rearrangements were called productive when the CDR3 lacked stop codons and stayed in frame with V and J; all others were non-productive. CDR3 was defined according to IMGT convention as the region running from the second conserved V-encoded cysteine to the conserved J-encoded phenylalanine. Sequences without an unambiguous match to a single V gene segment were excluded from the earlier analysis of about 600 of the donors. In an earlier analysis of about 590 of the donors, a V segment was called functional when productive rearrangements were above 56.7%, and segregating when the standard deviation between donors exceeded 5%. A statistical classification framework was developed to diagnose cytomegalovirus status using the catalog of TCR beta chain sequences. In a later analysis, V and J genes were assigned by comparing TCR nucleotide sequences against IMGT/GENE-DB human TR gene sequences. The TCRdist pipeline was used in a later analysis to assign CDR3 sequences and most-parsimonious VDJ recombination scenarios. In a later analysis, each TCR beta chain was defined by its CDR3 amino acid sequence together with its V-gene family, and reads lacking a unique V-gene family were excluded. As a way to deal with suspected cross-contamination and a sequencing artifact, a later analysis dropped approximately 570 nucleotide sequences that were highly shared and had low generation probability. A later analysis calculated a clonal expansion index for each public chain from normalized within-repertoire ranks of inferred template counts. Generation probabilities in a later analysis came from a VDJ recombination model fitted to out-of-frame rearrangements, and those results were checked against IGoR. In a later analysis, TCR-TCR, TCR-HLA and TCR-CMV co-occurrence was scored with hypergeometric tests, and a repertoire-size bias correction was applied to TCR pairs. False discovery rates were estimated in a later analysis by permuting HLA or CMV assignments 20 times. A later analysis grouped co-occurring TCRs with DBSCAN, adding TCRdist sequence similarity when clustering within HLA-allele-positive subsets. Repertoires with fewer than 30,000 or more than 120,000 public chains, plus five repertoires with anomalous nucleotide sharing, were excluded from co-occurrence clustering. TCRdb stores this immuneACCESS table with in-frame sequences only. Part of the clones is absent; in the studies checked, under half of the shortfall reflects unresolved V genes, and no reason is known for the rest. That table is the source of V, J and clone size, and D and trimming were worked out from the DNA. Counted in this sample were some 130,000 clones; roughly 79% of them appeared once. The leading ten clones occupy 1.5% of the sample.

Trimming takes 4 bases off V and 9 bases off J; junction bases not matched to a gene: 10. Based on the germline V gene (reference sequence), the CDR1 and CDR2 sequences are MNHEY and SMNVEV. From the cysteine through the phenylalanine, the CDR3 covers 14 amino acids. Just CDR3 DNA is preserved here, 42 bases in frame from base 1. As regards this clone: This receptor's antigen is unknown. Per-nucleotide qualities are absent, and no much larger clonotype sits a single base away.

In total, fewer than 750 healthy bone marrow donors made up the cohort. All cohort members were sampled while nominally healthy, although unrecorded immune exposures were likely present. The donor was CMV seronegative and was included in the group of around 320 seronegative cohort members. Each donor provided a peripheral blood sample, and peripheral blood mononuclear cells were used for TCR beta sequencing. The Qiagen DNeasy Blood Extraction Kit was used to extract genomic DNA from the blood cell samples. The origin of this receptor is a woman aged 18-30 years in good health and CMV-seronegative. Rearrangement joined TRBV27 to TRBJ2-7, with 9 bases matching TRBD1. Source material: PBMCs. In nucleotide form, the sequence is TGTGCCAGCAGTTACTCCGGGACAGGGAGGTGGCAGTACTTC. Its amino acids are CASSYSGTGRWQYF.